The 5 T cell receptor beta chains listed next were all sequenced from one sample in a study of cytomegalovirus exposure and HLA in healthy donors. The PCR was carried out with 60 Vbeta primers and 13 Jbeta primers. Using immunoSEQ multiplex PCR, the repertoire was profiled, and TCRdb retains in-frame clones only, with some absent. The data show some 170,000 clones, around 75% seen once. The sample taken for sequencing was PBMCs. These receptors were obtained from a woman between 45 and 60 years old in good health and CMV-seropositive.

The gene calls are TRBV28 and TRBJ2-1; 7 bases fit TRBD2. After removal of 1 base from V and 14 bases from J, the junction contained 11 bases not matched to a gene. Germline loops: CDR1 MDHEN, CDR2 SYDVKM. This CDR3 comprises 14 residues. The CDR3 sequence: CASSLSHTGGQEFF. CDR3 DNA: TGTGCCAGCAGTTTATCGCATACGGGAGGTCAGGAGTTCTTC.

The V gene is TRBV21-1, the J gene TRBJ2-2; the table's TRBD2 call for D was not verified on the DNA. TRBV21-1 is classified as a pseudogene. CDR3 size: 15 residues. CDR3 in amino acids: CASSKRKGRSGELFF. CDR3 DNA: TGTGCCAGCAGCAAAAGAAAAGGGAGGAGCGGGGAGCTGTTTTTT.

There are a few counts of this clone. The V and J genes are TRBV29-1 and TRBJ2-1; 10 bases match TRBD2. Germline CDR1 is SQVTM and CDR2 is ANQGSEA. The CDR3 extends over 15 amino acids. The trim removed 1 base at V and 9 bases at J, leaving 9 bases unmatched. The CDR3 DNA reads TGCAGCGTTGAAGCGAGCGGGGGGGAGTCGAGTGAGCAGTTCTTC. Its translation is CSVEASGGESSEQFF.

The V gene is TRBV19, the J gene TRBJ1-1; the D gene is possibly TRBD1 (6 bases). The germline gives CDR1 LNHDA, CDR2 SQIVND (reference sequence). V lost 6 bases and J 5 bases, leaving 10 bases between the germline ends. The CDR3 is made up of 12 amino acids. CDR3 in DNA: TGTGCCAGTAGAGACAGGAGAACTGAAGCTTTCTTT. Encoded protein: CASRDRRTEAFF.

The CDR3 DNA sequence: TGCGCCAGCAGCCAACAAACGGGGACAGGGGGCTTACTACTCTCTGGAAACACCATATATTTT. Protein sequence: CASSQQTGTGGLLLSGNTIYF. This chain links TRBV4-1 with TRBJ1-3, with 12 bases that match TRBD1. CDR3 length: 21 amino acids. Trimming took 2 bases from V and 0 from J; bases not matched to a gene: 14. Germline V gene lookup returns CDR1 MGHRA and CDR2 YSYEKL.